This T cell receptor (beta chain) emerged from a study of OX40 agonist ivuxolimab in advanced cancers. Study at large: Patients were infused with ivuxolimab every 2 weeks at 0.01 to 10 mg/kg. Patients treated during dose escalation were battling hepatocellular carcinoma, melanoma, renal cell or head and neck cancer. A history of anti-PD-1, anti-PD-L1 or anti-CTLA-4 therapy was acceptable, and 30% to 45% had some.

Study-level points and caveats: Low levels of normalized T-cell clonal expansion also appeared in some nonresponders.

Produced via immunoSEQ multiplex PCR; TCRdb's table is partial and in-frame only. Of some 49,000 clones detected, approximately 81% appear once; the ten largest clones hold about a fifth. A remark on this clone: Its target is not known.

The CDR3 extends over 15 amino acids. Germline V gene data show CDR1 as MNHEY and CDR2 as SMNVEV (reference sequence). Trimming pared 2 bases from V and 4 bases from J, leaving 14 bases between. The genes are TRBV27 and TRBJ1-2; perhaps TRBD1 as D (5 bases). The starting material was CD4+ or CD8+ T cells sorted from blood, obtained in a trial of the OX40 agonist ivuxolimab. The source is an adult with an advanced solid tumor such as melanoma, head and neck, liver or kidney cancer. This CDR3 is CASSLLGHGGYGYTF. In DNA, the CDR3 is TGTGCCAGCAGTTTACTAGGACATGGCGGCTATGGCTACACCTTC.